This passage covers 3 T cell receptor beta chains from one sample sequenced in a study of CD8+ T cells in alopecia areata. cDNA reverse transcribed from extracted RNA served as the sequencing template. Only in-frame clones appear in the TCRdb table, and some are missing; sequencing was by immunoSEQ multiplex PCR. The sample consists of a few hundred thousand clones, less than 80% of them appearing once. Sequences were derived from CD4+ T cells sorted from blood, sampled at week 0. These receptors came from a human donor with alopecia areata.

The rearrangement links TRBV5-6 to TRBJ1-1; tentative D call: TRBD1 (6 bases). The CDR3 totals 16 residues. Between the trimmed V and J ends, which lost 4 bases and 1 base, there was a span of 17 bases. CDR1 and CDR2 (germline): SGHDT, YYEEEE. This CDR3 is CASSPYTLQGNTEAFF. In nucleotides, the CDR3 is TGTGCCAGCAGCCCCTATACTTTACAGGGGAACACTGAAGCTTTCTTT.

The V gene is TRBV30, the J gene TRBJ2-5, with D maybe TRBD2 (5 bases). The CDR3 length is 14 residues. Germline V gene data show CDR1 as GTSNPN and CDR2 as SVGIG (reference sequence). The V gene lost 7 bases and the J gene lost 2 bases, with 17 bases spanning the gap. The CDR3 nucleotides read TGTGCCTTCATTTCGGTGCGGGCACAAGAGACCCAGTACTTC. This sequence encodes CAFISVRAQETQYF.

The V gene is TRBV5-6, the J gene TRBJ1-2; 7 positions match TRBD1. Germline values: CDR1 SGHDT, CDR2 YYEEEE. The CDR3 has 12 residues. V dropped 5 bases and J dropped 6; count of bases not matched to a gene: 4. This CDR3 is CASSPGTDGYTF. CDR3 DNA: TGTGCCAGCAGTCCCGGGACAGATGGCTACACCTTC.